The TCR beta chain described here comes from a study of blood T cell repertoires in COVID-19. Study as a whole: Acute-phase and convalescent COVID-19 samples originated in the United States, Italy and Spain. From T cells, B-cell-depleted T cells, or PBMCs came the material, which was cDNA or gDNA.

V lost 4 bases and J lost 2; bases outside the gene matches: 4. This CDR3 has 15 amino acids. Per germline, CDR1 LGHNA and CDR2 YSLEER. Per the authors' pipeline: Scientists estimated how many nucleated cells there were by amplifying reference gene primers. Profiling relied on immunoSEQ multiplex PCR, and the TCRdb table lists in-frame clones only, not all of them. That table supplies the V and J calls and clone size; D and trimming were determined from the DNA. The table has 150,000 to 200,000 clones, roughly nine tenths seen once; the top ten hold around 6.5%. The clonotype comes from a woman of 80 years or more in a cohort sampled during active or convalescent COVID-19. V is TRBV4-3 and J is TRBJ2-5; 10 nucleotides agree with TRBD2. The source material was peripheral blood. The CDR3 DNA reads as TGCGCCAGCAGCCCCCTAGCGGGGGCTCAAGAGACCCAGTACTTC. It encodes CASSPLAGAQETQYF.